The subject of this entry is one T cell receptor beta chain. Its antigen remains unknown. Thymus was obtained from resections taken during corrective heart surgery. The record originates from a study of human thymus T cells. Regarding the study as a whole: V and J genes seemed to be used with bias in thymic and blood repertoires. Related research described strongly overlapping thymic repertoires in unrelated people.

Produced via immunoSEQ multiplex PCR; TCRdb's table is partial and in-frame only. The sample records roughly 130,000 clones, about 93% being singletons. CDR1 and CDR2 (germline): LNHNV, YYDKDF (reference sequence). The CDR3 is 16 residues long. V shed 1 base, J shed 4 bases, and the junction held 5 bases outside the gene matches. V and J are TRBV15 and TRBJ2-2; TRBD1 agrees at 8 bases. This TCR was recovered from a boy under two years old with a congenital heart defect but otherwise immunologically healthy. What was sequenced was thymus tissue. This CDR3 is CATSRGSTGGTGELFF. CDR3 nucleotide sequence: TGTGCCACCAGCAGAGGTTCTACAGGGGGCACCGGGGAGCTGTTTTTT.